The 3 T cell receptor beta chains given below trace back to one sample, sequenced in a study of blood T cell repertoires in COVID-19 (dated by TCRdb to the early 2020s). The library was made by the immunoSEQ multiplex PCR assay. Here the immuneACCESS table is served through TCRdb, limited to in-frame sequences with V and J called. Missing clones are a known gap in these copies; in checked studies unresolved V genes cover under half, and the rest lacks a known reason. Within this sample are around 250,000 clones, with 84% of them counted one time only. The top ten hold roughly 1.4% of the sample. The source material was peripheral blood. The receptor source for this set is a woman aged 40-49 years who had recovered from COVID-19.

The chain carries TRBV5-5 and TRBJ1-1; possible D gene TRBD1, 6 bases. The CDR3 sequence is 15 residues long. The V gene lost 5 bases and the J gene lost 0 bases, with 14 bases spanning the gap. Germline CDR1 is SGHKS and CDR2 is YYEKEE (reference sequence). Here the CDR3 reads CASRGGAGMNTEAFF. CDR3 coding DNA: TGTGCCAGCAGAGGGGGGGCGGGTATGAACACTGAAGCTTTCTTT.

The chain recombines TRBV6-4 with TRBJ1-6, with D uncertain. V was pared by 6 bases and J by 0 bases, with 12 bases between. Germline V CDR1 and CDR2: MRHNA, SNTAGT. This CDR3 has 16 amino acids. In DNA form, the CDR3 reads TGTGCCAGCAGGAGGTCATCAAGCTCCTATAATTCACCCCTCCACTTT. It codes for CASRRSSSSYNSPLHF.

On this clone: At one end, the junction sequence differs from germline, possibly due to a read error. The CDR3 DNA reads TGTGCCGGCAGGGACTTCATGAACACTGAAGCTTTCTTT. Encoded protein: CAGRDFMNTEAFF. This chain links TRBV6-5 with TRBJ1-1; possible D gene TRBD1, 5 bases. Germline loops: CDR1 MNHEY, CDR2 SVGAGI. This CDR3 comprises 13 residues.